The entry below gives a single T cell receptor (beta chain) sequence along with its context. Naive CD8 cells lacked CD45RO, underwent positive selection for CCR7 and left out terminally differentiated effector memory CD45RA+ cells. Measured with immunoSEQ multiplex PCR; TCRdb has only the in-frame clones, and not every one. The data hold roughly 2 million clones, with about 95% observed a single time. This record comes from a study of shared clonotypes between healthy human individuals. V was trimmed by 4 bases and J by 8 bases, leaving 17 bases between them. This CDR3 has 14 amino acids. The germline gives CDR1 SNHLY, CDR2 FYNNEI.

The V and J genes are TRBV2 and TRBJ1-2; tentative D call: TRBD1 (5 bases). The sequence came from a man between 18 and 35 years old in good health. Sequencing was performed on naive CD8+ T cells sorted from blood. The CDR3 nucleotides are TGTGCCAGCAGTGGTGGGGGATCTGGTGGAGGCTACACCTTC. As protein: CASSGGGSGGGYTF.